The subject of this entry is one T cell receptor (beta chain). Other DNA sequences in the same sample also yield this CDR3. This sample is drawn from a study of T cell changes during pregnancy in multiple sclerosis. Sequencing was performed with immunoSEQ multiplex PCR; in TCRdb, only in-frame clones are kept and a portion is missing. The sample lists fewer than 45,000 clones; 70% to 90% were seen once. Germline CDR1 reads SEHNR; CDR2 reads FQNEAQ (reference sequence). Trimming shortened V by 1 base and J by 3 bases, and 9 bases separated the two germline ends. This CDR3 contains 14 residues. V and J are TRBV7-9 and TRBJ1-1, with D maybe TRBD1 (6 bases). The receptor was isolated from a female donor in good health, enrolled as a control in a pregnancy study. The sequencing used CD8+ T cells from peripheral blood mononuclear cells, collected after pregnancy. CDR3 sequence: CASSLVQGYTEAFF. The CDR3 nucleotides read TGTGCCAGCAGCTTAGTGCAGGGGTACACTGAAGCTTTCTTT.